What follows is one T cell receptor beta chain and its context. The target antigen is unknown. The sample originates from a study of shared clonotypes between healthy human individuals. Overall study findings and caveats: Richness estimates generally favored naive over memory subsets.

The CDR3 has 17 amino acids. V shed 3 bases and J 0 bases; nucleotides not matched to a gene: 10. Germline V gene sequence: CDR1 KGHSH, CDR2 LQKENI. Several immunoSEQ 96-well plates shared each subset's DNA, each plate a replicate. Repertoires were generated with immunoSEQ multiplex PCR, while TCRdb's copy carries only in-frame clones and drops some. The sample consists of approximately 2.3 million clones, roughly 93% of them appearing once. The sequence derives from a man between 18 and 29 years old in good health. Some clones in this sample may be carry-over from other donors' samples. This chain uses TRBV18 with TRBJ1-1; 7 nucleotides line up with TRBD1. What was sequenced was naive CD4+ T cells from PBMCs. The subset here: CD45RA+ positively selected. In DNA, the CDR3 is TGTGCCAGCTCACCTACCGGGACAGCGTTACTGAACACTGAAGCTTTCTTT. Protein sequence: CASSPTGTALLNTEAFF.